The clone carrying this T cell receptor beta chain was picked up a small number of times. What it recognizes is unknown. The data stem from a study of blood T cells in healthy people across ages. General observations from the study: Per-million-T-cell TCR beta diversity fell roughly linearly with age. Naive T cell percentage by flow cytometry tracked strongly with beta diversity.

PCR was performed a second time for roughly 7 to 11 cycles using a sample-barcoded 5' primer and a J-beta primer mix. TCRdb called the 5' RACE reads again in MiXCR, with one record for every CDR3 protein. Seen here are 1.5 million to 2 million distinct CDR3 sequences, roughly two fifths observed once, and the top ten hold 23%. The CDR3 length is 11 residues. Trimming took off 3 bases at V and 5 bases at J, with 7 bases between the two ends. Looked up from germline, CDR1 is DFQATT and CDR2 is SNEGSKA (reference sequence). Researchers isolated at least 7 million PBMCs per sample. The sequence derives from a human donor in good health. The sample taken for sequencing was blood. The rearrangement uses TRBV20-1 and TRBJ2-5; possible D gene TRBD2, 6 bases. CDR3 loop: CSARGLETQYF. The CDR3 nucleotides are TGCAGTGCTAGGGGACTGGAGACCCAGTACTTC.